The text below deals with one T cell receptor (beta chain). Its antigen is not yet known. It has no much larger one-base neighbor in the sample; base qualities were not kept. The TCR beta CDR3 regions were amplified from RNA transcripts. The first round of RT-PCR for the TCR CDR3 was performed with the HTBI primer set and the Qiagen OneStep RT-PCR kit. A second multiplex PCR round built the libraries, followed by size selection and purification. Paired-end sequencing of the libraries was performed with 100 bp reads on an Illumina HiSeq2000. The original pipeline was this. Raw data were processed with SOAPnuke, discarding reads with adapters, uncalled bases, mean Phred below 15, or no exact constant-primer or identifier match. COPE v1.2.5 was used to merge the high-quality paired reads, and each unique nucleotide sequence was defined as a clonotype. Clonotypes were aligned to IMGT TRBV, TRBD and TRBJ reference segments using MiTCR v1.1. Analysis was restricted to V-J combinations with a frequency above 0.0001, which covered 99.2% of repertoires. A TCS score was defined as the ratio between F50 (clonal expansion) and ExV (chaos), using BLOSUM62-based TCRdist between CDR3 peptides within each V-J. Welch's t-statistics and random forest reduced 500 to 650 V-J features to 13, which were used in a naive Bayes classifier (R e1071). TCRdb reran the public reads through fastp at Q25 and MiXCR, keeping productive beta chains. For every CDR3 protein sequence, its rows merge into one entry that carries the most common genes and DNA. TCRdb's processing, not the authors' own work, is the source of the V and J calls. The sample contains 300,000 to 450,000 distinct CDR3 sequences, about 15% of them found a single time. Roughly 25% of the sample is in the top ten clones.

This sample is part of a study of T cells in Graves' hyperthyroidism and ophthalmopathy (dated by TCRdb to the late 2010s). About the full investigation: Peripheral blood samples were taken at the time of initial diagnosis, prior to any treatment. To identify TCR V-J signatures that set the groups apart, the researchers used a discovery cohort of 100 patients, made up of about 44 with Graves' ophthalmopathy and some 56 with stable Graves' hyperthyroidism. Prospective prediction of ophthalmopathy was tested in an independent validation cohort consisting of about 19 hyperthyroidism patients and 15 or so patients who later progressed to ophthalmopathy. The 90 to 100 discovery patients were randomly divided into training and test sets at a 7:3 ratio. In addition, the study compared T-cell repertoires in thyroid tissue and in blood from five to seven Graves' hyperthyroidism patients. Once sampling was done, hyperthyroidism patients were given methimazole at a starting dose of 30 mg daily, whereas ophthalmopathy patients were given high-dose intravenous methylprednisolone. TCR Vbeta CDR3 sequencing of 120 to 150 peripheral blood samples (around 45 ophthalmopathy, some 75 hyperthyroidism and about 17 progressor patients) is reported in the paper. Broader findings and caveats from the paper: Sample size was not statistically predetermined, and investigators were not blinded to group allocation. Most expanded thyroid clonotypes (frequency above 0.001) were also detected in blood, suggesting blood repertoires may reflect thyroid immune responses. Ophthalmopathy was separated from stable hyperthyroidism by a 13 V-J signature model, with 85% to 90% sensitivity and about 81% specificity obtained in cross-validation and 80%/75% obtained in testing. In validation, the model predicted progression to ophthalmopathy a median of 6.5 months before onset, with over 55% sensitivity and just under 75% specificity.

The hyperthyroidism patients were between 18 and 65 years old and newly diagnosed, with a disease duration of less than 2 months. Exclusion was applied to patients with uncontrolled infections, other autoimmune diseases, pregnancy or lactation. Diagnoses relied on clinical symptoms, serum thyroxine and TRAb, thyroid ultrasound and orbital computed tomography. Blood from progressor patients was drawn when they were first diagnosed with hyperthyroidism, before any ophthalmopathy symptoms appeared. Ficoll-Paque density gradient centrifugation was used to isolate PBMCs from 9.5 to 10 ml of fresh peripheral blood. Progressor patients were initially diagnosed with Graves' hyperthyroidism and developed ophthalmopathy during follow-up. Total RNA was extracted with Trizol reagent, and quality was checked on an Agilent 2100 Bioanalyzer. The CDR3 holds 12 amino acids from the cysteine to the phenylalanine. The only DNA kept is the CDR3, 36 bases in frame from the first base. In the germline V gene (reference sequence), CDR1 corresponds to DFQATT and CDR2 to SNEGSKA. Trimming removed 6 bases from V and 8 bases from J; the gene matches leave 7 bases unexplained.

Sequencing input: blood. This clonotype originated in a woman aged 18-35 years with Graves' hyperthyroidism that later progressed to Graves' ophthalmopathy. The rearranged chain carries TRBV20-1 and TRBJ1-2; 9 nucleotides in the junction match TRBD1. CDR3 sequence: CSAITGTGGYTF. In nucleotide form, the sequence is TGCAGTGCAATAACCGGGACAGGGGGCTACACCTTC.